This T cell receptor beta chain was captured in a study of Tregs in tolerant kidney transplant recipients. General study points: Antigen-driven expansion was suggested because donor-specific Tregs expanded more than all Tregs in tolerant patients.

This CDR3 region has 11 residues. V lost 4 bases to trimming and J lost 4 bases, with 6 bases between them. The germline V gene has CDR1 SGHKS and CDR2 YYEKEE (reference sequence). Assay used: immunoSEQ multiplex PCR; TCRdb lists only in-frame clones, some missing. The table records 55,000 to 80,000 clones, 98% of them present only once. About this clone: As yet, its antigen is unknown.

The TCR originated in a human donor who received a combined kidney and bone marrow transplant. The sample in question was Tregs from blood, obtained before the transplant. V and J are TRBV5-5 and TRBJ2-7; D is uncertain. CDR3: CASSVLYEQYF. CDR3 sequence (DNA): TGTGCCAGCAGCGTCCTATACGAGCAGTACTTC.